The T cell receptor beta chain described here comes from a study of graft-versus-host responses after intestinal transplantation. Overall study context: Multivisceral, liver-intestinal, or isolated intestinal transplants were given to recipients.

TCRdb's table, derived via immunoSEQ multiplex PCR, lists solely in-frame clones and lacks some. There are more than 55,000 clones in the sample; around 90% occur only once, and approximately 1.6% lies in the top ten. This CDR3 has 13 amino acids. The germline V gene has CDR1 MNHEY and CDR2 SMNVEV (reference sequence). This chain joins TRBV27 and TRBJ2-4, with a possible D match to TRBD2 (6 bases). This receptor was identified in a human patient who received an intestinal transplant, so some T cells may come from the graft donor. This specimen was PBMCs, taken 26 days after transplant. Written as DNA, the CDR3 is TGTGGGGGACGGAGGGTAGCCAAAAACATTCAGTACTTC. The encoded protein is CGGRRVAKNIQYF.